This T cell receptor beta chain was sequenced in a study of blood T cell repertoires in COVID-19. Study-level background: Both acute and convalescent COVID-19 samples were obtained from the United States, Italy and Spain.

This clone was observed once. Assay: immunoSEQ multiplex PCR; the TCRdb copy retains only in-frame clones and omits some. Seen here are a few hundred thousand clones, 65% to 90% observed once, and the top ten hold nearly 2%. Germline CDR1 reads MNHEY; CDR2 reads SVGAGI. V was trimmed by 0 bases and J by 4 bases, leaving 12 bases between them. The CDR3 is 15 residues long. This receptor was obtained from a man aged 30 to 45 with active or convalescent COVID-19. This chain connects TRBV6-5 to TRBJ2-5; tentative D call: TRBD1 (6 bases). Source material: peripheral blood. The CDR3 region is CASSYSTGVGETQYF. The CDR3, as DNA: TGTGCCAGCAGTTACTCGACAGGAGTAGGAGAGACCCAGTACTTC.